The clone carrying this T cell receptor (beta chain) has more than one count but fewer than ten. What it binds is unknown. The length of the CDR3 is 14 residues. Primers for the PCR totalled 60 Vbeta and 13 Jbeta. The protocol was immunoSEQ multiplex PCR, while the TCRdb copy is restricted to in-frame clones and leaves out a portion. The sample lists roughly 190,000 clones; roughly 13% were seen once. The data are from a study of cytomegalovirus exposure and HLA in healthy donors. Study-level findings and limits: Prior analysis indicated that the majority of TCR beta V segments exhibited productivity approximately 90% or approximately 30% of the time. A link between a missense DCLRE1C variant and TCR beta V- and J-gene trimming emerged from a later analysis.

The chain has TRBV21-1 and TRBJ1-2; the table calls TRBD1, which could not be checked here. TRBV21-1 is listed as a pseudogene. The TCR originated in a man aged 45-60 years in good health and CMV-seropositive. The sample consisted of PBMCs. The CDR3 DNA reads TGTGCCAGCAGGACGGACAGGGGAGTAAGGGGCTACACCTTC. The encoded protein is CASRTDRGVRGYTF.